This passage covers 6 T cell receptor beta chains from one sample sequenced in a study of blood T cell repertoires in COVID-19 (dated by TCRdb to the early 2020s). Library prep was done by the immunoSEQ multiplex PCR assay. TCRdb holds this immuneACCESS table with in-frame rearrangements only. Some clones are missing; in checked studies, unresolved V genes explain under half, and the rest has no known cause. This sample comprises a few hundred thousand clones, 80% to 90% of them detected only once. Together, the top ten hold roughly 4.5% of the sample. The sample taken for sequencing was PBMCs or T cells enriched from blood (not recorded which). The receptors were gathered from a woman aged 25-40 years who had been exposed to COVID-19.

The J gene is TRBJ1-2, the V gene TRBV6-1; 8 bases agree with TRBD1. Germline CDR1 and CDR2: MNHNS and SASEGT. The CDR3 contains 19 residues. J gave up 7 bases and V 0 bases, and 19 bases lay outside the gene matches. CDR3 in DNA: TGTGCCAGCAGTGAAGCGTCCCCTCATCACAGGGGGAGTGTCGGTGGCTACACCTTC. Its protein is CASSEASPHHRGSVGGYTF.

The chain recombines TRBV9 with TRBJ2-7; TRBD2 matches at 8 bases. V dropped 1 base and J dropped 7; count of bases not matched to a gene: 13. This CDR3 comprises 16 residues. From germline, CDR1 is SGDLS and CDR2 YYNGEE. CDR3 nucleotides: TGTGCCAGCAGCGTATATGACGGGGGGGAAGACCTGGAGCAGTACTTC. Protein product: CASSVYDGGEDLEQYF.

This clone came up once. The chain recombines TRBV5-1 with TRBJ1-6; no firm D call. Germline lookup yields CDR1 SGHRS and CDR2 YFSETQ. V shed 2 bases and J shed 4 bases, with 16 bases lying between them. This CDR3 region has 17 residues. CDR3 loop: CASSFYLPWQYNSPLHF. The CDR3 nucleotides read TGCGCCAGCAGCTTTTATTTACCATGGCAGTATAATTCACCCCTCCACTTT.

The chain has TRBV11-2 and TRBJ2-7, with D possibly matching TRBD1 (5 bases). This CDR3 has 14 amino acids. Germline CDR1 reads SGHAT; CDR2 reads FQNNGV. Deletions cut 4 bases from V and 5 bases from J, with 15 bases between. The CDR3 region is CASSSDSIKDEQYF. As DNA, the CDR3 is TGTGCCAGCAGCTCTGACAGCATTAAGGACGAGCAGTACTTC.

This clone has just one count. The chain employs TRBV11-3 and TRBJ2-7, with TRBD1 as a possible D gene (7 bases). This CDR3 is built from 15 residues. Germline loops: CDR1 SGHNT, CDR2 YENEEA. Trimming removed 3 bases from V and 0 bases from J, with 12 bases in between. CDR3 sequence: CASSLRDSRSYEQYF. CDR3 nucleotide sequence: TGTGCCAGCAGCTTGCGGGACAGCCGCTCCTACGAGCAGTACTTC.

The V and J genes are TRBV5-1 and TRBJ1-1; TRBD1 is a possible D gene (6 bases). Germline CDR1 and CDR2: SGHRS and YFSETQ. This CDR3 region has 14 residues. Trimming pared 1 base from V and 2 bases from J, leaving 9 bases between. Written as DNA, the CDR3 is TGCGCCAGCAGCTTGACAGGGAGAAACACTGAAGCTTTCTTT. It encodes CASSLTGRNTEAFF.